This paragraph covers one T cell receptor (beta chain) sequence. The data derive from a study of blood T cell repertoires in COVID-19. About the study: Acute and convalescent COVID-19 samples came from the United States, Italy and Spain. The analysed material was cDNA or gDNA that came from T cells, B-cell-depleted T cells, or PBMCs.

In the authors' workflow: Estimated nucleated cell counts came from reference gene primer amplification. Method: immunoSEQ multiplex PCR; TCRdb's copy keeps in-frame clones and lacks some. For V, J and clone size, that table is used; D and trimming come from the DNA. The sample has roughly 130,000 clones; over 80% are singletons. Per germline, CDR1 MNHNY and CDR2 SVGAGI (reference sequence). Trimming cost V 2 bases and J 4 bases, with 6 bases left between them. This CDR3 comprises 12 residues. The chain is built from TRBV6-6 and TRBJ2-7; unclear D gene. What was sequenced was peripheral blood. The sequence came from a man between 60 and 75 years old with active or convalescent COVID-19. Here the CDR3 reads CASSYATYEQYF. The CDR3 DNA reads TGTGCCAGCAGTTACGCGACATACGAGCAGTACTTC.